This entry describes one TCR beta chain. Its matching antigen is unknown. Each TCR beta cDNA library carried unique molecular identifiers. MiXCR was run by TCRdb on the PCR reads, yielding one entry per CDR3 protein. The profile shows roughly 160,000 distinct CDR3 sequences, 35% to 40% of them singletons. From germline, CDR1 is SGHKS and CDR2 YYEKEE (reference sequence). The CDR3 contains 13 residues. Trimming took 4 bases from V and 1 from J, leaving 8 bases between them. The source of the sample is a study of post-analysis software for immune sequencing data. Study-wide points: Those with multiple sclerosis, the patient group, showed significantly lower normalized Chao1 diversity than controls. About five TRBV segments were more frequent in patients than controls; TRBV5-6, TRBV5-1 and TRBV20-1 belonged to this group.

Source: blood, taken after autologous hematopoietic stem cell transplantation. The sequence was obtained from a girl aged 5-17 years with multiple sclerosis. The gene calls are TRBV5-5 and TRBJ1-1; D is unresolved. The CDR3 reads CASSHPPNTEAFF. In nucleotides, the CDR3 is TGTGCCAGCAGCCACCCACCGAACACTGAAGCTTTCTTT.